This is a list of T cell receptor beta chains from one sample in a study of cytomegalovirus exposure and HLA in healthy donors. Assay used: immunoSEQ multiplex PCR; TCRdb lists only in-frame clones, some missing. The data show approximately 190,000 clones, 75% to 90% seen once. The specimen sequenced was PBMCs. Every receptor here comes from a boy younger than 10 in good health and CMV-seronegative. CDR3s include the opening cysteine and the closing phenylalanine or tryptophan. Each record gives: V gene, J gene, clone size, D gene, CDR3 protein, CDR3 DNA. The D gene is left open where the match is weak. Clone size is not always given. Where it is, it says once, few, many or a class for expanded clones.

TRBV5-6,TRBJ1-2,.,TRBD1,CASSKQGALSNYGYTF,TGTGCCAGCAGTAAACAGGGGGCGCTTTCTAACTATGGCTACACCTTC
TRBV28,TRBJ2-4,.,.,CASSLVKDTAKNIQYF,TGTGCCAGCAGTTTAGTGAAGGACACCGCCAAAAACATTCAGTACTTC
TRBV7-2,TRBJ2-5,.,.,CASSLVHQETQYF,TGTGCCAGCAGCTTAGTACATCAAGAGACCCAGTACTTC
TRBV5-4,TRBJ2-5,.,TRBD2,CASSRGLAASQETQYF,TGTGCCAGCAGCCGAGGACTAGCGGCCTCCCAAGAGACCCAGTACTTC
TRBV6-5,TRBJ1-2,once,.,CASSPRQNYGYTF,TGTGCCAGCAGTCCCCGACAGAACTATGGCTACACCTTC
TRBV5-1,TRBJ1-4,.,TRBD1,CASSWGDRGSDEKLFF,TGCGCCAGCAGCTGGGGAGACAGGGGATCGGATGAAAAACTGTTTTTT
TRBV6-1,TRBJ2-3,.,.,CASSEAGYTQYF,TGTGCCAGCAGTGAAGCTGGCTATACGCAGTATTTT
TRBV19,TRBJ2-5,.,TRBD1,CASSTGDRGGETQYF,TGTGCCAGTAGTACCGGGGACAGGGGGGGGGAGACCCAGTACTTC
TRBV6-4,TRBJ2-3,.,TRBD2,CASSERAGGATDTQYF,TGTGCCAGCAGTGAACGAGCGGGGGGGGCAACAGATACGCAGTATTTT
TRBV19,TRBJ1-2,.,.,CASSGGATYGYTF,TGTGCCAGTAGTGGGGGCGCGACCTATGGCTACACCTTC
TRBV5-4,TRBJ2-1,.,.,CASSLAGSSYNEQFF,TGTGCCAGCAGCTTGGCGGGGAGCTCCTACAATGAGCAGTTCTTC
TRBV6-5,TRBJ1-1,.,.,CASRPQGSNTEAFF,TGTGCCAGCAGACCACAGGGCTCGAACACTGAAGCTTTCTTT
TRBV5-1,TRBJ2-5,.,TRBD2,CASSPGLAKETQYF,TGCGCCAGCAGCCCCGGACTAGCGAAAGAGACCCAGTACTTC
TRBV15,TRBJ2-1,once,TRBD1,CATSTDGQGYNEQFF,TGTGCCACCAGCACCGACGGACAGGGGTACAATGAGCAGTTCTTC
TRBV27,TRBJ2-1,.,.,CASRGLSYNEQFF,TGTGCCAGCAGGGGGCTTTCCTACAATGAGCAGTTCTTC
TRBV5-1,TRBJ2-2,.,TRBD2,CASHGGLTPTGELFF,TGCGCCAGCCATGGGGGACTAACTCCAACCGGGGAGCTGTTTTTT
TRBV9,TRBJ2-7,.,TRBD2,CASSVGSSGRSEQYF,TGTGCCAGCAGCGTAGGGAGTAGCGGGAGGTCCGAGCAGTACTTC
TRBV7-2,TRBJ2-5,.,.,CASSLVVGVQETQYF,TGTGCCAGCAGCTTAGTTGTCGGGGTACAAGAGACCCAGTACTTC
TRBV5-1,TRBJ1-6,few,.,CASRDRQGTYNSPLHF,TGCGCCAGCAGGGATCGGCAGGGGACCTATAATTCACCCCTCCACTTT
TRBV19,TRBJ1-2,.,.,CASRQSYGYTF,TGTGCCAGTCGCCAGTCCTATGGCTACACCTTC
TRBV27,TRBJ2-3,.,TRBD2,CASSSPLRGSGGAGRDTQYF,TGTGCCAGCAGTTCCCCCCTAAGGGGTAGCGGGGGGGCGGGGCGAGATACGCAGTATTTT
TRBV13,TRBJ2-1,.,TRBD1,CASSFRLSSGQGRNEQFF,TGTGCCAGCAGCTTTCGTCTTTCTTCGGGACAGGGTAGGAATGAGCAGTTCTTC
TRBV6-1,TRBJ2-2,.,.,CASRPGVGGGELFF,TGTGCCAGCAGGCCAGGGGTGGGTGGCGGGGAGCTGTTTTTT
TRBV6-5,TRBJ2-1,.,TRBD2,CASRVSGTTNNEQFF,TGTGCCAGCAGGGTAAGCGGGACTACTAACAATGAGCAGTTCTTC
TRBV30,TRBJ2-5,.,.,CAWTGKETQYF,TGTGCCTGGACAGGAAAGGAGACCCAGTACTTC
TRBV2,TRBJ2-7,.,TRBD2,CASSTGTSGIYEQYF,TGTGCCAGCAGTACCGGGACTAGCGGGATCTACGAGCAGTACTTC
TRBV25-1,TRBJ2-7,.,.,CASGYRNSYEQYF,TGTGCCAGCGGATACAGAAACTCCTACGAGCAGTACTTC
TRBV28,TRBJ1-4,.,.,CAPNNEKLFF,TGTGCCCCCAATAATGAAAAACTGTTTTTT
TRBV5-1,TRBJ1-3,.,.,CASTPGVPGNTIYF,TGCGCCAGCACCCCCGGAGTTCCTGGAAACACCATATATTTT